Below, one TCR beta chain is given with its context. Its antigen remains unidentified. These data come from a study of CD8 T cells in ankylosing spondylitis. CDR3 length equals 11 residues. CDR1 LNHDA and CDR2 SQIVND come from the germline V gene (reference sequence). One entry per CDR3 protein results from TCRdb running MiXCR on the 5' RACE reads. The table lists 200,000 to 250,000 distinct CDR3 sequences, about 7% of them singletons, with 13% to 15% in the top ten. Study results and limitations: Apparently characteristic of ankylosing spondylitis blood was a TCR beta motif (fewer than 10 highly homologous variants).

This receptor was obtained from a male donor with ankylosing spondylitis. The chain has TRBV19 and TRBJ1-4; D remains unclear. Sequencing was performed on blood, either unsorted or a sorted T cell fraction (not recorded which). CDR3 sequence: CAGSRDEKLFF. The CDR3 DNA reads TGTGCGGGCAGTAGGGATGAAAAACTGTTTTTT.